This passage covers 32 T cell receptor beta chains from one sample sequenced in a study of T cell changes during pregnancy in multiple sclerosis. Profiling relied on immunoSEQ multiplex PCR, and the TCRdb table lists in-frame clones only, not all of them. The table records around 63,000 clones, about 92% of them present only once. This specimen consisted of peripheral blood, obtained after pregnancy. The source is a female donor with multiple sclerosis, enrolled in a pregnancy study.

The J gene is TRBJ2-7, the V gene TRBV10-3; 8 nucleotides match TRBD1. J lost 6 bases, V lost 2 bases, and 3 bases had no gene match. The CDR3 is 13 amino acids. Germline V gives CDR1 ENHRY, CDR2 SYGVKD. The CDR3 DNA sequence: TGTGCCATCAGTGAGAGTGACAGGGGCGAGCAGTACTTC. Protein sequence: CAISESDRGEQYF.

The rearrangement uses TRBV5-4 and TRBJ1-1; D unresolved. Deletions cut 2 bases from V and 0 bases from J, with 5 bases between. There are 13 residues in the CDR3. Germline V gene lookup returns CDR1 SGHNT and CDR2 YYREEE (reference sequence). CDR3 sequence: CASSFQVNTEAFF. The CDR3 DNA is TGTGCCAGCAGCTTTCAGGTGAACACTGAAGCTTTCTTT.

This chain uses TRBV6-6 with TRBJ1-1; weak D call: TRBD1 (6 bases). The CDR3 has 15 amino acids. Trimming took 7 bases from V and 6 from J, leaving 21 bases between them. Per germline, CDR1 MNHNY and CDR2 SVGAGI (reference sequence). This CDR3 is CASTTPTGLLAEAFF. The DNA for the CDR3 is TGTGCCAGCACGACTCCCACAGGGCTGTTGGCTGAAGCTTTCTTT.

The V and J genes are TRBV6-1 and TRBJ1-2, with TRBD1 matching over 7 bases. J gave up 4 bases and V 1 base, and 6 bases lay outside the gene matches. CDR1 is MNHNS and CDR2 is SASEGT in the germline V gene. CDR3 size: 15 residues. As DNA, the CDR3 is TGTGCCAGCAGTGAAGGCACAGGGGTGGCCTATGGCTACACCTTC. This translates into CASSEGTGVAYGYTF.

The chain employs TRBV5-5 and TRBJ2-1; 9 bases agree with TRBD2. V lost 4 bases to trimming and J lost 7 bases; unmatched junction nucleotides: 9. This CDR3 contains 15 residues. Per the germline V gene, CDR1 is SGHKS and CDR2 is YYEKEE (reference sequence). The CDR3 spells CASSPTSGEWNEQFF. For the CDR3, the DNA is TGTGCCAGCAGCCCGACTAGCGGAGAGTGGAATGAGCAGTTCTTC.

The chain recombines TRBV29-1 with TRBJ1-3; D remains unclear. V lost 2 bases and J 0 bases, leaving 17 bases between the germline ends. The CDR3 extends over 17 amino acids. The V gene's germline CDR1 is SQVTM and CDR2 ANQGSEA. For the CDR3, the DNA is TGCAGCGTTGAACCCTTGGAGGTGGGCAGCTCTGGAAACACCATATATTTT. Its translation: CSVEPLEVGSSGNTIYF.

The J gene is TRBJ2-3, the V gene TRBV10-3; 7 positions agree with TRBD2. The ends lost 7 bases at V and 14 bases at J; junction bases unmatched: 9. Germline V gives CDR1 ENHRY, CDR2 SYGVKD. CDR3 length: 11 amino acids. CDR3 loop: CAIMGPGGWYF. The CDR3, as DNA: TGTGCCATCATGGGGCCGGGGGGTTGGTATTTT.

This clone was counted a few times. The J gene is TRBJ2-7, the V gene TRBV4-3, with TRBD2 as a possible D gene (5 bases). V lost 2 bases and J lost 6, with 11 bases in between. The CDR3 is 13 amino acids. Germline CDR1 and CDR2: LGHNA and YSLEER. The CDR3 DNA reads as TGCGCCAGCAGCCAAAGGGAGACTCGCGAGCAGTACTTC. Translation gives CASSQRETREQYF.

This clone was counted between two and nine times. V is TRBV7-6 and J is TRBJ2-1; maybe TRBD2 (6 bases). Germline V CDR1 and CDR2: SGHVS, FNYEAQ. Trimming removed 2 bases from V and 1 base from J, with 6 bases in between. The CDR3 runs to 14 residues. CDR3 protein: CASSLSGSYNEQFF. CDR3 DNA sequence: TGTGCCAGCAGCTTAAGCGGGTCCTACAATGAGCAGTTCTTC.

In this sample, this clone turned up once. The V call is TRBV18, the J call TRBJ2-5, with unresolved D. CDR1 KGHSH and CDR2 LQKENI come from the germline V gene. Trimming left V 3 bases short and J 0 bases short, with 5 bases between. The CDR3 runs 13 residues. This CDR3 is CASSPSYQETQYF. The CDR3, as DNA: TGTGCCAGCTCACCGTCGTACCAAGAGACCCAGTACTTC.

The V call is TRBV7-9, the J call TRBJ1-4; D is ambiguous. Germline loops: CDR1 SEHNR, CDR2 FQNEAQ (reference sequence). The CDR3 sequence is 14 residues long. Deletions cut 3 bases from V and 3 bases from J, with 8 bases between. The CDR3 sequence is CASSFTGPNEKLFF. CDR3 bases: TGTGCCAGCAGCTTCACGGGTCCTAATGAAAAACTGTTTTTT.

The chain combines TRBV5-4 with TRBJ1-1; TRBD1 is a possible D gene (6 bases). In germline, CDR1 is SGHNT, CDR2 YYREEE (reference sequence). V lost 4 bases, J lost 1 base, and 11 bases lay in between. This CDR3 has 14 amino acids. CDR3 loop: CASSPDSSNTEAFF. The CDR3 nucleotides are TGTGCCAGCAGCCCGGACAGTTCGAACACTGAAGCTTTCTTT.

This chain joins TRBV5-4 and TRBJ2-2; 7 nucleotides line up with TRBD1. The CDR3 is made up of 15 amino acids. V was pared by 4 bases and J by 6 bases, with 9 bases of the junction left unmatched. The germline gives CDR1 SGHNT, CDR2 YYREEE (reference sequence). CDR3 sequence: CASSPGQRIAGELFF. CDR3 DNA sequence: TGTGCCAGCAGCCCGGGACAGAGAATCGCCGGGGAGCTGTTTTTT.

This sequence joins TRBV5-1 and TRBJ2-7; perhaps TRBD2 as D (5 bases). The CDR3 has 14 amino acids. With 2 bases removed from V and 5 bases from J, the gap between germline ends came to 14 bases. Per germline, CDR1 SGHRS and CDR2 YFSETQ. Here the CDR3 DNA reads TGCGCCAGCAGCTTAGCAAGAGGGTTCCACGAGCAGTACTTC. It is translated as CASSLARGFHEQYF.

The rearrangement links TRBV7-8 to TRBJ2-5, with D maybe TRBD2 (7 bases). Germline CDR1 reads SGHVS; CDR2 reads FQNEAQ. The CDR3 covers 12 residues. V was shortened by 3 bases and J by 7 bases, with 9 bases between the two germline ends. CDR3 protein: CASSLGGATQYF. The CDR3 DNA follows: TGTGCCAGCAGCTTGGGGGGGGCGACCCAGTACTTC.

The V and J genes are TRBV2 and TRBJ1-4; the D is unclear. Germline V gene sequence: CDR1 SNHLY, CDR2 FYNNEI. CDR3 length: 13 residues. V lost 1 base to trimming and J lost 7 bases, with 7 bases between them. CDR3 sequence (DNA): TGTGCCAGCAGTGAAGTGGCGGGTGAAAAACTGTTTTTT. This codes for CASSEVAGEKLFF.

The gene calls are TRBV30 and TRBJ2-1; D is perhaps TRBD2 (6 bases). Germline CDR1 and CDR2: GTSNPN and SVGIG (reference sequence). Deletions cut 5 bases from V and 2 bases from J, with 10 bases between. The CDR3 contains 13 residues. The CDR3 is CAWSGEPYNEQFF. The CDR3 DNA is TGTGCCTGGTCGGGAGAACCCTACAATGAGCAGTTCTTC.

The chain combines TRBV5-1 with TRBJ1-4, with a weak D call TRBD1 (5 bases). The ends were cut back, 0 bases at V and 5 bases at J, with 11 bases in the middle. The CDR3 is made up of 15 amino acids. The germline CDR1 and CDR2 sequences are SGHRS and YFSETQ. CDR3 sequence (DNA): TGCGCCAGCAGCTTGGGGACACTTGAGAATGAAAAACTGTTTTTT. Amino acid sequence: CASSLGTLENEKLFF.

This chain uses TRBV6-5 with TRBJ2-7, with 13 nucleotides matching TRBD2. V gave up 4 bases and J gave up 2 bases; unmatched junction bases: 5. The CDR3 extends over 16 amino acids. Germline CDR1 reads MNHEY; CDR2 reads SVGAGI. CDR3 sequence reads: CASSSPLAGGPYEQYF. CDR3 bases: TGTGCCAGCAGTTCACCACTAGCGGGAGGGCCCTACGAGCAGTACTTC.

The chain uses TRBV7-2 and TRBJ1-2, with D uncertain. Deletions cut 1 base from V and 6 bases from J, with 12 bases between. The germline V gene encodes CDR1 SGHTA and CDR2 FQGNSA. The CDR3 sequence is 14 residues long. The CDR3 nucleotides read TGTGCCAGCAGCTTAGGCACAGACCTTAATGGCTACACCTTC. Translated: CASSLGTDLNGYTF.

This CDR3 is CASSLDRVYEQYF. DNA for the CDR3: TGTGCCAGCAGCTTGGACAGGGTCTACGAGCAGTACTTC. The gene calls are TRBV5-6 and TRBJ2-7, with D perhaps matching TRBD1 (6 bases). The CDR3 totals 13 residues. Germline V gives CDR1 SGHDT, CDR2 YYEEEE. The V end was cut by 0 bases, the J end by 3 bases, with 7 bases between.

This clone was detected only once. The chain links TRBV7-2 to TRBJ2-7; TRBD1 aligns across 11 bases. V shed 5 bases and J 10 bases; nucleotides not matched to a gene: 16. Germline lookup yields CDR1 SGHTA and CDR2 FQGNSA. The CDR3 length is 16 residues. CDR3 nucleotides: TGTGCCAGCAGCGTTTACCCCGGGACAGGGGGAAACCATCAGTACTTC. Translated, it gives CASSVYPGTGGNHQYF.

The rearrangement uses TRBV6-5 and TRBJ2-5; D may be TRBD2 (7 bases). In germline, CDR1 is MNHEY, CDR2 SVGAGI. The CDR3 loop spans 15 amino acids. Between the trimmed V and J ends, which lost 5 bases and 4 bases, there was a span of 17 bases. The CDR3 loop is CASSQGGAKGETQYF. CDR3 nucleotide sequence: TGTGCCAGCAGTCAAGGGGGGGCTAAGGGAGAGACCCAGTACTTC.

The chain joins TRBV7-2 to TRBJ1-5, with D possibly matching TRBD1 (5 bases). The CDR3 runs 12 residues. In germline, CDR1 is SGHTA, CDR2 FQGNSA. V was cut by 3 bases and J by 7 bases, with 7 bases left in between. Here the CDR3 reads CASSFQGQPQHF. CDR3 DNA sequence: TGTGCCAGCAGCTTTCAGGGACAGCCCCAGCATTTT. Based on the CDR3 plus reference TRBV7-2 and TRBJ1-5, the full variable domain is GAGVSQSPSNKVTEKGKDVELRCDPISGHTALYWYRQSLGQGLEFLIYFQGNSAPDKSGLPSDRFSAERTGGSVSTLTIQRTQQEDSAVYLCASSFQGQPQHFGDGTRLSIL.

In DNA, the CDR3 is TGTGCCAGTAGTTTCCGGGACCCAGGGGCCTATGGCTACACCTTC. Its translation is CASSFRDPGAYGYTF. The V and J genes are TRBV19 and TRBJ1-2; TRBD1 might be the D (6 bases). V was cut by 5 bases and J by 4 bases, with 17 bases left in between. This CDR3 is built from 15 residues. Germline CDR1 and CDR2: LNHDA and SQIVND (reference sequence).

The rearrangement links TRBV28 to TRBJ2-6; 9 positions match TRBD2. The CDR3 sequence is 18 residues long. From germline, CDR1 is MDHEN and CDR2 SYDVKM. The ends lost 2 bases at V and 0 bases at J; junction bases unmatched: 5. For the CDR3, the DNA is TGTGCCAGCAGTTTAAATCTAGCGGGGCCCTCTGGGGCCAACGTCCTGACTTTC. Its translation: CASSLNLAGPSGANVLTF.

This chain uses TRBV9 with TRBJ2-5, with D perhaps matching TRBD1 (5 bases). The CDR3 loop spans 14 amino acids. Per germline, CDR1 SGDLS and CDR2 YYNGEE. Trimming stripped 0 bases from V and 4 bases from J, with 10 bases between. The CDR3 is CASSVGSQGETQYF. The CDR3 bases are TGTGCCAGCAGCGTAGGGTCCCAGGGAGAGACCCAGTACTTC.

The V call is TRBV27, the J call TRBJ1-4, with D maybe TRBD1 (6 bases). From germline, CDR1 is MNHEY and CDR2 SMNVEV (reference sequence). The CDR3 is 16 amino acids. V lost 5 bases, J lost 5 bases, and 18 bases lay in between. The CDR3: CASSKQGRGVNEKLFF. DNA of the CDR3: TGTGCCAGCAGTAAACAGGGTAGAGGGGTGAATGAAAAACTGTTTTTT.

The V call is TRBV6-5, the J call TRBJ2-7; D might be TRBD2 (6 bases). The CDR3 runs to 16 residues. Germline V gene lookup returns CDR1 MNHEY and CDR2 SVGAGI. V was clipped by 2 bases and J by 2 bases, with 16 bases between them. The CDR3 reads CASSYGAGTRAYEQYF. CDR3 in DNA: TGTGCCAGCAGTTACGGGGCGGGGACCCGTGCCTACGAGCAGTACTTC.

The CDR3 sequence is CASTNLDRLYQPQHF. CDR3 in DNA: TGTGCCAGCACCAACTTGGACAGATTGTATCAGCCCCAGCATTTT. The chain employs TRBV28 and TRBJ1-5; D possibly corresponds to TRBD1 (6 bases). Germline V gene sequence: CDR1 MDHEN, CDR2 SYDVKM. This CDR3 has 15 amino acids. V lost 7 bases and J lost 5, with 18 bases in between.

V gene TRBV18 combines with J gene TRBJ1-2; D gene uncertain. The CDR3 runs to 14 residues. Trimming pared 2 bases from V and 1 base from J, leaving 8 bases between. Per the germline V gene, CDR1 is KGHSH and CDR2 is LQKENI. CDR3 protein: CASSPTDNNYGYTF. For the CDR3, the DNA is TGTGCCAGCTCACCAACAGACAATAACTATGGCTACACCTTC.

J is TRBJ2-2 and V is TRBV19; 13 bases align to TRBD2. Trimming took 3 bases from V and 5 from J; bases not matched to a gene: 6. CDR1 LNHDA and CDR2 SQIVND come from the germline V gene (reference sequence). The CDR3 contains 17 residues. DNA of the CDR3: TGTGCCAGTAGTATCGGACTAGCGGGAGCCAGAACCGGGGAGCTGTTTTTT. Translating gives CASSIGLAGARTGELFF.